This T cell receptor (beta chain) is from a study of PD-1 blockade in classical Hodgkin lymphoma. About the research overall: Treatment was intravenous nivolumab, 3 mg/kg every 2 weeks, until progression.

Trimming cost V 6 bases and J 4 bases, with 12 bases left between them. CDR1 is MNHEY and CDR2 is SMNVEV in the germline V gene (reference sequence). The CDR3 totals 14 residues. Method: immunoSEQ multiplex PCR; TCRdb's copy keeps in-frame clones and lacks some. The sample contains more than 70,000 clones, over 90% of which appear only once. The study, taken as a whole, reports: In CD4+ cells, TCR diversity went up significantly by C4D1, but in CD8+ cells it did not.

Every single patient, without exception, relapsed after autologous stem cell transplantation, and brentuximab vedotin exposure varied. Concerning this clone: The antigen is undetermined.

This TCR was sampled from a human donor with classical Hodgkin lymphoma. Source: peripheral blood mononuclear cells (PBMCs), taken before the second cycle of nivolumab. The V gene is TRBV27, the J gene TRBJ1-4; maybe TRBD1 (6 bases). The CDR3 coding sequence is TGTGCCAGCAGATTGGTAGGGGGTAATGAAAAACTGTTTTTT. Translating it yields CASRLVGGNEKLFF. Together with reference TRBV27 and TRBJ1-4, the CDR3 gives the full variable domain: EAQVTQNPRYLITVTGKKLTVTCSQNMNHEYMSWYRQDPGLGLRQIYYSMNVEVTDKGDVPEGYKVSRKEKRNFPLILESPSPNQTSLYFCASRLVGGNEKLFFGSGTQLSVL.